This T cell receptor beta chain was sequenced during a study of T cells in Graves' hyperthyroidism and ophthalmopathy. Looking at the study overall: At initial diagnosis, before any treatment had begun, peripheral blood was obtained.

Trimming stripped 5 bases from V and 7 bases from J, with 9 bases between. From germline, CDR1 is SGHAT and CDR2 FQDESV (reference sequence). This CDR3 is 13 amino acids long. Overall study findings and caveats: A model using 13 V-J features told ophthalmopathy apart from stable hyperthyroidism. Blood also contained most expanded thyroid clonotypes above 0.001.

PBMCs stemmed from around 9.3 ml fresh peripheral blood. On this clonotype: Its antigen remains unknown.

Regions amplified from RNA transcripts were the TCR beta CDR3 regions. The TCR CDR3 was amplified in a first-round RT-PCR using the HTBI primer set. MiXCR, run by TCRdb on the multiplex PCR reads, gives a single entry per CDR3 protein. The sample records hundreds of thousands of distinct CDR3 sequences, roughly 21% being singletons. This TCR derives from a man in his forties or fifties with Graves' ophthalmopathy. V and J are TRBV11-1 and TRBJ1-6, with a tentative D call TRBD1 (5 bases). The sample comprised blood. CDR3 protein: CASSDRQNSPLHF. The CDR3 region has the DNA TGTGCCAGCAGCGACCGACAGAATTCACCCCTCCACTTT.